These T cell receptor beta chains were read from a single sample in a study of response to subunit inactivated influenza vaccine. TCRdb ran MiXCR on the RT-PCR reads and lists one entry per CDR3 protein. The data contain 650,000 to 800,000 distinct CDR3 sequences, about 18% of them seen just once; the ten biggest clones take up roughly a tenth. Sample: PBMCs from blood, taken around 5 days after vaccination. These receptor sequences come from a man aged 50 or older who received an inactivated influenza vaccine. The CDR3 runs from the conserved cysteine through the conserved F or W. D genes are given only for firm matches. Clone size is not always given. Where it is, it says once, few, many or a class for expanded clones.

D gene	clone size	V gene	J gene	CDR3 length	CDR3 protein	CDR3 DNA
TRBD2	many	TRBV20-1	TRBJ2-1	14	CSAPPGGRDNEQFF	TGCAGTGCCCCCCCGGGGGGACGAGACAATGAGCAGTTCTTC
NA	NA	TRBV6-2/TRBV6-3	TRBJ2-7	14	CASSRTNPAYEQYF	TGTGCCAGCAGCCGGACTAACCCCGCCTACGAGCAGTACTTC
TRBD1	NA	TRBV27	TRBJ2-7	13	CASSLGIPGTVYF	TGTGCCAGCAGTTTGGGGATACCCGGGACAGTTTACTTC
TRBD1	few	TRBV20-1	TRBJ2-1	14	CSAPGQGAWNEQFF	TGCAGTGCTCCGGGACAGGGGGCATGGAATGAGCAGTTCTTC
NA	few	TRBV5-4	TRBJ1-1	14	CASSLGGITPEAFF	TGTGCCAGCAGCTTAGGGGGAATCACTCCTGAAGCTTTCTTT
TRBD1	few	TRBV9	TRBJ2-3	16	CASSVAGQGPADTQYF	TGTGCCAGCAGCGTAGCGGGACAGGGTCCCGCAGATACGCAGTATTTT
NA	NA	TRBV6-2/TRBV6-3	TRBJ1-2	11	CASRTEYGYTF	TGTGCCAGCAGGACAGAGTATGGCTACACCTTC
TRBD2	few	TRBV20-1	TRBJ2-7	18	CSATSWGTSGRNPYEQYF	TGCAGTGCTACCTCATGGGGGACTAGCGGGAGGAATCCCTACGAGCAGTACTTC
NA	few	TRBV29-1	TRBJ2-1	14	CSGLPAGSYNEQFF	TGCAGCGGGCTTCCGGCGGGCTCCTACAATGAGCAGTTCTTC
TRBD1	NA	TRBV20-1	TRBJ1-5	16	CSARETGLNSNQPQHF	TGCAGTGCTAGAGAGACAGGGCTGAATAGCAATCAGCCCCAGCATTTT
TRBD1	few	TRBV12-3/TRBV12-4	TRBJ2-7	14	CASRGTGSSYEQYF	TGTGCCAGCCGAGGGACAGGTAGCTCCTACGAGCAGTACTTC
NA	few	TRBV29-1	TRBJ1-1	13	CSVELGAGTEAFF	TGCAGCGTTGAGTTGGGGGCAGGGACTGAAGCTTTCTTT
NA	few	TRBV10-2	TRBJ2-7	13	CASSGAGEVKQYF	TGCGCCAGCAGCGGGGCAGGGGAAGTAAAGCAGTACTTC
TRBD2	NA	TRBV20-1	TRBJ2-1	16	CSARATSGRVYNEQFF	TGCAGTGCTAGAGCAACTAGCGGGCGGGTCTACAATGAGCAGTTCTTC
NA	few	TRBV20-1	TRBJ2-1	16	CSARDLKLGGYHEQFF	TGCAGTGCTAGAGATCTTAAACTTGGAGGCTACCATGAGCAGTTCTTC
NA	few	TRBV20-1	TRBJ1-6	16	CSARVPGRVPHSPLHF	TGCAGTGCTAGAGTTCCGGGACGAGTTCCCCATTCACCCCTCCACTTT
NA	few	TRBV10-3	TRBJ2-1	12	CAIREGLNEQFF	TGTGCCATCAGGGAAGGTCTGAATGAGCAGTTCTTC